The source of this T cell receptor beta chain is a study of beta chain features in type 1 diabetes. Every isolated RNA sample was fully reverse transcribed, so sequencing captured expressed TCRB transcripts. Repertoires were generated with immunoSEQ multiplex PCR, while TCRdb's copy carries only in-frame clones and drops some. The top ten clones hold 0.035% to 0.04% of a sample with 640,000 or so clones, roughly an eighth of them seen once. The CDR3 length is 18 residues. V lost 0 bases and J 0 bases, leaving 15 bases between the germline ends. CDR1 is SQVTM and CDR2 is ANQGSEA in the germline V gene. This clone was observed a handful of times. Antigen specificity is unknown. Findings of the study overall: In comparison with healthy donors, patients had naive, central memory and Treg TCRB repertoires that appeared more similar. cDNA-based sequencing might over-represent cells highly expressing TCR. TCRB CDR3s were moderately but significantly shorter in Type 1 diabetes patients in all four CD4+ subsets.

This TCR was recovered from a man in his late teens or twenties with type 1 diabetes. Sequenced sample: naive CD4+ T cells from blood. This sequence joins TRBV29-1 and TRBJ1-6, with a possible D match to TRBD1 (6 bases). The CDR3 DNA reads as TGCAGCGTTGAAGATTCAGGGACATGGAGCTCCTATAATTCACCCCTCCACTTT. It translates to CSVEDSGTWSSYNSPLHF.